This TCR beta chain was captured by sequencing in a study of patients and donors after allogeneic stem cell transplantation. TCRdb reanalysed the RT-PCR reads using MiXCR and keeps one entry per CDR3 protein. The sample has about 200,000 distinct CDR3 sequences, around two fifths seen once. The sample comprised blood, either unsorted or a sorted T cell fraction (not recorded which). The TCR was taken from a human donor who was either an allogeneic HSCT recipient or a stem cell or donor lymphocyte infusion donor (not recorded which). It is not recorded whose cells these are; they may come from a transplant donor.

CDR3 residues: CASSLIQQATEAFF. CDR3 DNA: TGTGCCAGCAGCTTGATCCAACAGGCTACCGAAGCTTTCTTT. The chain joins TRBV5-6 to TRBJ1-1; D perhaps matches TRBD1 (5 bases). The germline V gene encodes CDR1 SGHDT and CDR2 YYEEEE. The CDR3 length is 14 residues. V was shortened by 1 base and J by 8 bases, with 15 bases between the two germline ends.